This TCR beta chain was identified during a study of blood T cell repertoires in COVID-19. Per the germline V gene, CDR1 is SGHNT and CDR2 is YYREEE (reference sequence). V lost 5 bases, J lost 7 bases, and 13 bases lay in between. The CDR3 totals 13 residues. The method was immunoSEQ multiplex PCR; TCRdb's version includes in-frame clones alone and lacks a portion of them. The data show under 300,000 clones, about 85% seen once. This chain joins TRBV5-4 and TRBJ1-5; D may be TRBD1 (5 bases). This clonotype originated in a human donor in a cohort sampled during active COVID-19. Sequenced material: peripheral blood. CDR3 nucleotides: TGTGCCAGCAGTTACGACAGCCTACAGCCCCAGCATTTT. Translated, it gives CASSYDSLQPQHF.